Described below is a single T cell receptor (beta chain) sequence and its context. Its antigen is currently unknown. The table came from immunoSEQ multiplex PCR; TCRdb's copy has only in-frame clones and leaves some out. The sample records about 80,000 clones, approximately 84% being singletons. The data derive from a study of OX40 agonist ivuxolimab in advanced cancers. Study-wide points: Certain nonresponders likewise exhibited a low normalized T-cell clonal expansion.

Samples were taken at baseline and on day 1 of cycles 4 and 7. Per the germline V gene, CDR1 is SQVTM and CDR2 is ANQGSEA. The CDR3 has 13 residues. V dropped 7 bases and J dropped 6; count of bases not matched to a gene: 12. The V and J genes are TRBV29-1 and TRBJ2-7; 7 bases map to TRBD1. The material was CD4+ or CD8+ T cells sorted from blood, obtained in a trial of the OX40 agonist ivuxolimab. This sequence originates from an adult with an advanced solid tumor such as melanoma, head and neck, liver or kidney cancer. CDR3 protein: CSAYGQVVPEQYF. CDR3 nucleotide sequence: TGCAGCGCCTACGGACAGGTCGTTCCCGAGCAGTACTTC.